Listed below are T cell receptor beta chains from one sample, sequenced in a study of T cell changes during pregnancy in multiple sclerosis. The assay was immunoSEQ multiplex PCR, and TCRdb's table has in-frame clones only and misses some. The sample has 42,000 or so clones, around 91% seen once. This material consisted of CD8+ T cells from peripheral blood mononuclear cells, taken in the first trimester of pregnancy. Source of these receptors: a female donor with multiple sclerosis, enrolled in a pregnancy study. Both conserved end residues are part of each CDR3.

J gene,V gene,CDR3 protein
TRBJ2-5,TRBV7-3,CASSLGGGKGETQYF
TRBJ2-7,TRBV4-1,CASSQELGLVDYEQYF
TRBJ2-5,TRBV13,CASSSTSGGSGETQYF
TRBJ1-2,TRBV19,CASRRAGGNGYTF
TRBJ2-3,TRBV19,CASSERSLDTQYF
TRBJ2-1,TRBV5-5,CASSTPGGAFDEQFF
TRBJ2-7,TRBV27,CASSFASTYEQYF
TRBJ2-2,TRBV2,CAISGGGQVPGELFF
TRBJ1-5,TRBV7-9,CASSQDRVNQPQHF
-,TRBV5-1,CASSLGQGASYEQYF
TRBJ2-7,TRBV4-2,CASSQDQTGGYEQYF
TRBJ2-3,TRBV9,CASSGLKPDTQYF
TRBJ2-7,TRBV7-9,CASSSGTSSSYEQYF
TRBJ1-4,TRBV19,CASSMGTAPATNEKLFF
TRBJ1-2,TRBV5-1,CASSLGGLDGYTF
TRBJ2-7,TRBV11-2,CASSSYTGRGYEQYF
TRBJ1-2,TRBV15,CATSSTELLMAGYTF
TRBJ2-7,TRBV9,CASSPAGRGNKQYF
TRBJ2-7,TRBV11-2,CASRLAESNSYEQYF
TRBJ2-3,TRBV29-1,CSVEHSGRTDTQYF
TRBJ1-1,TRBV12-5,CASGLSGVGNTEAFF
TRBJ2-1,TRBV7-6,CASSLLGSGANEQFF
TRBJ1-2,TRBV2,CASSSGQGATRNQDGYTF
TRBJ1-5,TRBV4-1,CASSQDWGGSQPQHF
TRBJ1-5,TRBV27,CASSLGGSTNQPQHF
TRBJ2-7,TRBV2,CASSGYEQYF
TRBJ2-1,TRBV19,CASSTTSGPGDEQFF
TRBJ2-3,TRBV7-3,CASSDGQGSTDTQYF
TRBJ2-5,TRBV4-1,CASSQERREAFGETQYF
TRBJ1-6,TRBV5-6,CASSQTGSSYNSPLHF
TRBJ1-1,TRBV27,CASSLSAGSNTEAFF
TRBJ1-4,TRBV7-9,CASSLEGGHEKLFF
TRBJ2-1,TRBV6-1,CASRDRAPVNEQFF
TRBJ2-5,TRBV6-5,CASSYGSFQETQYF
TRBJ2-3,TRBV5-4,CASSFSGGAADTQYF
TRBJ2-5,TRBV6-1,CASSDRARARETQYF
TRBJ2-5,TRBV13,CASSLGLAGGPETQYF
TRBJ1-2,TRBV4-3,CASSLDRNALLCCTF
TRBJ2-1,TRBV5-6,CASSYISVQNEQFF
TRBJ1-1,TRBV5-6,CASSGGQGMNTEAFF
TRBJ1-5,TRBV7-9,CASSLAPGEQPQHF
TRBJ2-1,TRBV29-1,CSVEDYRQGRDEQFF
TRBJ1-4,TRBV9,CASSVGEINEKLFF
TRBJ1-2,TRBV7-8,CASSLVGTSYGYTF
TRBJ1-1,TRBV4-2,CASSPRSGGLNTEAFF
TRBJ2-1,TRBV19,CASSPGLAGGSSYNEQFF